Following are 9 T cell receptor beta chains from one sample sequenced in a study of T-cell reconstitution after alpha-beta-depleted transplantation in children (dated by TCRdb to the mid-2010s). The label giving this sample's treatment or condition can be read as: allogeneic hematopoietic cell transplantation with graft depleted of TCRalphabeta T cells and CD19 B cells. To prepare the library, PCR was applied. Data came from an Illumina HiSeq 2500. To normalize quantification of the TCRbeta repertoire, the TCR libraries were built with molecular barcoding that relied on unique molecular identifiers. Using fastp at Q25 and MiXCR, TCRdb reprocessed the public reads and kept productive beta chains. All rows with the same CDR3 protein become a single entry with the most common DNA and genes. In all, the sample holds some 120,000 distinct CDR3 sequences, and 23% of those were seen once. The top ten hold roughly 10% of the sample.

The sample here was PBMCs, mostly from graft donor cells, taken 180 days after TCRalphabeta/CD19-depleted stem cell transplant. All receptors derive from a male patient between 2 and 15 years old who had a stem cell transplant for chronic granulomatous disease, so the T cells may come from the graft donor.

In this sample, this clonotype turned up many times. This rearrangement joins TRBV20-1 to TRBJ2-7; D call uncertain. The CDR3 covers 13 residues. V was pared by 1 base and J by 2 bases, with 9 bases between. From germline, CDR1 is DFQATT and CDR2 SNEGSKA (reference sequence). CDR3 residues: CSARVIPTYEQYF. The CDR3 region has the DNA TGCAGTGCTAGAGTGATTCCCACCTACGAGCAGTACTTC.

A few counts support this clonotype. V usage is TRBV5-1 and J usage is TRBJ2-7; 10 nucleotides line up with TRBD2. The CDR3 contains 15 residues. V shed 2 bases and J 0 bases; nucleotides not matched to a gene: 2. Germline V gene data show CDR1 as SGHRS and CDR2 as YFSETQ. The DNA of the CDR3 is TGCGCCAGCAGCTTAATAGCGGGGGGCTCCTACGAGCAGTACTTC. Amino acid sequence: CASSLIAGGSYEQYF.

Comments on this clonotype: Being one base from a much bigger clone, this may be a read error. The V and J genes are TRBV29-1 and TRBJ1-1; D possibly corresponds to TRBD1 (5 bases). V lost 6 bases and J lost 3, with 5 bases in between. CDR1 is SQVTM and CDR2 is ANQGSEA in the germline V gene. This CDR3 region has 10 residues. The CDR3 nucleotides read TGCAGCGTGGGGGACACTGAAGCTTTCTTT. Its protein is CSVGDTEAFF.

V gene TRBV7-2 combines with J gene TRBJ2-7; no clear D. V lost 5 bases and J 7 bases, leaving 15 bases between the germline ends. CDR3 length equals 13 residues. Germline lookup yields CDR1 SGHTA and CDR2 FQGNSA. The CDR3 here is CASSPYRPGEQYF. CDR3 in DNA: TGTGCCAGCAGCCCATACCGCCCTGGGGAGCAGTACTTC.

The chain carries TRBV20-1 and TRBJ2-7; tentatively, D is TRBD2 (5 bases). Trimming took 2 bases from V and 0 from J, leaving 8 bases between them. CDR1 and CDR2 from the germline V gene are DFQATT and SNEGSKA (reference sequence). The CDR3 is made up of 13 amino acids. CDR3 sequence (DNA): TGCAGTGCTAGACGTACTAGCTCCTACGAGCAGTACTTC. Residues: CSARRTSSYEQYF.

This clonotype was observed a few times. The chain recombines TRBV4-3 with TRBJ2-7; D gene unclear. Trimming removed 0 bases at V and 2 bases at J, with 8 bases between. The CDR3 extends over 14 amino acids. Germline lookup yields CDR1 LGHNA and CDR2 YSLEER. The CDR3 is CASSQEASTYEQYF. Written as DNA, the CDR3 is TGCGCCAGCAGCCAAGAGGCCAGTACCTACGAGCAGTACTTC.

The rearrangement joins TRBV29-1 to TRBJ2-2; D may be TRBD1 (6 bases). The CDR3 has 13 residues. Germline lookup yields CDR1 SQVTM and CDR2 ANQGSEA. The V end was cut by 7 bases, the J end by 7 bases, with 16 bases between. The CDR3 region is CSARAGADGELFF. In DNA, the CDR3 is TGCAGCGCCCGGGCAGGGGCGGACGGGGAGCTGTTTTTT.

The V call is TRBV28, the J call TRBJ2-5, with D tentatively TRBD1 (6 bases). The CDR3 has 13 residues. V lost 7 bases, J lost 2 bases, and 11 bases lay in between. CDR1 and CDR2 (germline): MDHEN, SYDVKM. DNA of the CDR3: TGTGCCAGCACTCCGAGGGGGCAAGAGACCCAGTACTTC. Its translation is CASTPRGQETQYF.

This clonotype was observed many times. This chain uses TRBV20-1 with TRBJ2-7, with a weak D call TRBD2 (6 bases). There are 13 residues in the CDR3. The V gene's germline CDR1 is DFQATT and CDR2 SNEGSKA (reference sequence). Trimming took off 3 bases at V and 6 bases at J, with 15 bases between the two ends. CDR3 nucleotide sequence: TGCAGTGCTAGGGGTTCGGGGGAGGTCGAGCAGTACTTC. Its protein product is CSARGSGEVEQYF.